This T cell receptor beta chain originates from a study of T-cell reconstitution after alpha-beta-depleted transplantation in children. Preparation of the TCRbeta library involved a method that used unique molecular identifiers. TCRdb independently ran MiXCR on the PCR reads; one entry per CDR3 protein. Here the sample spans about 270,000 distinct CDR3 sequences, about a tenth being singletons. This clonotype was detected a few times. The germline CDR1 and CDR2 sequences are SGHRS and YFSETQ. V lost 4 bases and J 0 bases, leaving 14 bases between the germline ends. The CDR3 is made up of 16 amino acids.

The chain combines TRBV5-1 with TRBJ1-5; weak D call: TRBD1 (5 bases). This receptor was identified in a human donor who donated a stem cell graft to a child with SCID. The material was PBMCs from the stem cell graft donor, obtained from the stem cell graft. The CDR3 nucleotides read TGCGCCAGCAGCCCGGGGACGGGGAATAGCAATCAGCCCCAGCATTTT. It yields the protein CASSPGTGNSNQPQHF.